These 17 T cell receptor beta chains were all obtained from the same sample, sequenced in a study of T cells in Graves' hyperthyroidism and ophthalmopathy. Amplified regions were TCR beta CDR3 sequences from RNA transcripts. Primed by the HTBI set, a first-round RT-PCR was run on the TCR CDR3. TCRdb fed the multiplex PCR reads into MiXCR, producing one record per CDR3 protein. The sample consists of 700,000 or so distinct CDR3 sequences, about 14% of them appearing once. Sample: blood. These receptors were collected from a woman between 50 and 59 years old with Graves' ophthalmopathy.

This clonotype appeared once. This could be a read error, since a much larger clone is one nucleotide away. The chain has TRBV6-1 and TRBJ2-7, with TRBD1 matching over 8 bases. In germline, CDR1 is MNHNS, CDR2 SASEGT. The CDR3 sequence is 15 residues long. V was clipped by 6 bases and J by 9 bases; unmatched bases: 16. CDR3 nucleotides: TGTGCCAGCAGAAAAAAAGGGGCAGGGGGCCGTGGGCAGTACTTC. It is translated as CASRKKGAGGRGQYF.

The CDR3 reads CARERDKIDEQYF. For the CDR3, the DNA is TGCGCCAGAGAGCGGGACAAGATCGATGAGCAGTACTTC. The chain uses TRBV5-1 and TRBJ2-7; the D gene is possibly TRBD2 (7 bases). Germline V gene lookup returns CDR1 SGHRS and CDR2 YFSETQ. This CDR3 is built from 13 residues. The V end was cut by 8 bases, the J end by 7 bases, with 19 bases between.

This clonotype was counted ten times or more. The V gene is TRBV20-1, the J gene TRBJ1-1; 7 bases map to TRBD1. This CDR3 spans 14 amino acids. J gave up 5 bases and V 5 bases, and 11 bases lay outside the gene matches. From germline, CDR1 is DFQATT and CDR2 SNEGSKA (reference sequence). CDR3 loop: CSAGKRGLETEAFF. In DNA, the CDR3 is TGCAGTGCTGGCAAAAGGGGGCTTGAGACTGAAGCTTTCTTT.

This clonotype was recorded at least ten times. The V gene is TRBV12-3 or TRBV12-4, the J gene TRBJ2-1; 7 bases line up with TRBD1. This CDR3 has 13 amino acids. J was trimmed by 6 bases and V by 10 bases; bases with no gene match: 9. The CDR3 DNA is TGTGCCACCGCTAGACAGGGCAGCAATGAGCAGTTCTTC. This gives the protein CATARQGSNEQFF.

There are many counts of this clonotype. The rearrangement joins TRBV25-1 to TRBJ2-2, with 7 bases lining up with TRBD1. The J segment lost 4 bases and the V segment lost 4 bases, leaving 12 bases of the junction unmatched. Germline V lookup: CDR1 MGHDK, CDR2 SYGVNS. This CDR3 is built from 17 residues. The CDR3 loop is CASSAIRDSQLTGELFF. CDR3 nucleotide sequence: TGTGCCAGCAGTGCGATTCGGGACAGCCAGCTCACCGGGGAGCTGTTTTTT.

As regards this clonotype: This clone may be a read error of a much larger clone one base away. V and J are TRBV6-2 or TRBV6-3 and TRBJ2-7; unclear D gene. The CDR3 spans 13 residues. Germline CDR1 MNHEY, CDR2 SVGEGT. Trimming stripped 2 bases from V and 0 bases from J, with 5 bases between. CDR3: CASSYHFSYEQYF. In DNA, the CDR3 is TGTGCCAGCAGTTACCACTTCTCCTACGAGCAGTACTTC.

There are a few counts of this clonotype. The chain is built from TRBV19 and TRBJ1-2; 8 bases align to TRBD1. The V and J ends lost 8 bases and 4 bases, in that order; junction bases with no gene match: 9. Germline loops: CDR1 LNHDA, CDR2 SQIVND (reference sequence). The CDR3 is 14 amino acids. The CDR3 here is CASSATGEPYGYTF. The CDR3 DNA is TGTGCCAGTTCGGCGACAGGGGAGCCCTATGGCTACACCTTC.

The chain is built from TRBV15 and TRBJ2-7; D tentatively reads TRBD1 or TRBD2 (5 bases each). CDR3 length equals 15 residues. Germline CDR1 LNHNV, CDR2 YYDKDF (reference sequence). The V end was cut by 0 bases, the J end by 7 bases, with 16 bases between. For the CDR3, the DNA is TGTGCCACCAGCAGAGATGTTGGGGGACCCTGGGAGCAGTACTTC. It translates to CATSRDVGGPWEQYF.

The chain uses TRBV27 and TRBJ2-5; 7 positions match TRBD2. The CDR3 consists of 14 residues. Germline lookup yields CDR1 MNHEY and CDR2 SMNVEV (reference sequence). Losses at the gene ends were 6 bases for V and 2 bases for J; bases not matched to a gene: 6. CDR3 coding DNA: TGTGCCAGCAGAGATCTAGCGGTTCAAGAGACCCAGTACTTC. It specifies CASRDLAVQETQYF.

Here the CDR3 DNA reads TGTGCCAGCAGCCTCAGCGGGATAAGCCAAGAGACCCAGTACTTC. The encoded protein is CASSLSGISQETQYF. The chain employs TRBV7-6 and TRBJ2-5; 7 nucleotides align to TRBD2. Germline lookup yields CDR1 SGHVS and CDR2 FNYEAQ. CDR3 length: 15 amino acids. The V segment lost 5 bases and the J segment 1 base; nucleotides outside the gene matches: 7. Full variable domain (rest looked up from reference TRBV7-6 and TRBJ2-5): GAGVSQSPRYKVTKRGQDVALRCDPISGHVSLYWYRQALGQGPEFLTYFNYEAQQDKSGLPNDRFSAERPEGSISTLTIQRTEQRDSAMYRCASSLSGISQETQYFGPGTRLLVL.

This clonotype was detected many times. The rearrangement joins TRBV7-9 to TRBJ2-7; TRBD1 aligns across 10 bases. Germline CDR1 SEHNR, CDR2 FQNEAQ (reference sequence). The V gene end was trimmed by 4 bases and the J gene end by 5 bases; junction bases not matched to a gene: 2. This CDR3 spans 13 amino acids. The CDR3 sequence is CASSWDRGNEQYF. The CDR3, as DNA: TGTGCCAGCAGCTGGGACAGGGGAAACGAGCAGTACTTC. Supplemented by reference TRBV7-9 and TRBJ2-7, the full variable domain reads DTGVSQNPRHKITKRGQNVTFRCDPISEHNRLYWYRQTLGQGPEFLTYFQNEAQLEKSRLLSDRFSAERPKGSFSTLEIQRTEQGDSAMYLCASSWDRGNEQYFGPGTRLTVT.

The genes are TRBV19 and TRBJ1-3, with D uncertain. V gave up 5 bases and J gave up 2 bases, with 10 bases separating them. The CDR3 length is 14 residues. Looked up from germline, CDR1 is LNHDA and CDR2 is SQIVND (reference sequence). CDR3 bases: TGTGCCAGTAGTTCGGTCGCAGCTGGAAACACCATATATTTT. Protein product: CASSSVAAGNTIYF.

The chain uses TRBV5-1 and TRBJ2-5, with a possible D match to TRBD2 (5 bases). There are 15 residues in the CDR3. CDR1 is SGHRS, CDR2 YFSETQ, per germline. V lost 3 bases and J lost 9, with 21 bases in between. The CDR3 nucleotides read TGCGCCAGCAGCTCGGACTCCCCGGTCGAAGCAGCCCAGTACTTC. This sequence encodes CASSSDSPVEAAQYF.

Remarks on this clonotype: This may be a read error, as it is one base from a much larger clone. DNA for the CDR3: TGTGCCAGCAGCGCCCGACAGGGGAGGATATCTGTAGACTATGGCTACACCTTC. Amino acid sequence: CASSARQGRISVDYGYTF. This chain joins TRBV9 and TRBJ1-2; 8 positions match TRBD1. The CDR3 length is 18 residues. Germline values: CDR1 SGDLS, CDR2 YYNGEE. V gave up 3 bases and J gave up 3 bases; unmatched junction bases: 16. Complete variable domain (other parts from reference TRBV9 and TRBJ1-2): DSGVTQTPKHLITATGQRVTLRCSPRSGDLSVYWYQQSLDQGLQFLIQYYNGEERAKGNILERFSAQQFPDLHSELNLSSLELGDSALYFCASSARQGRISVDYGYTFGSGTRLTVV.

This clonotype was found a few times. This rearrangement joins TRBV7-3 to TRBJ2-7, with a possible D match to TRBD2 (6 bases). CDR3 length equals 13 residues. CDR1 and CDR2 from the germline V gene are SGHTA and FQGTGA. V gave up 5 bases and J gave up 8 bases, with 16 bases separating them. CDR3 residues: CASSQLEAGQQYF. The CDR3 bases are TGTGCCAGCAGCCAATTAGAGGCGGGACAGCAGTACTTC.

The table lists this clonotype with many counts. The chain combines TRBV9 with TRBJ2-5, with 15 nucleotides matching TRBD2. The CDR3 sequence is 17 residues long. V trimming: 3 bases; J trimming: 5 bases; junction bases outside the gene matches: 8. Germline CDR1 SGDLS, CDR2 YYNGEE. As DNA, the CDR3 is TGTGCCAGCAGCGCCGGACTAGCGGGAGGGCACCGTGAGACCCAGTACTTC. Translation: CASSAGLAGGHRETQYF.

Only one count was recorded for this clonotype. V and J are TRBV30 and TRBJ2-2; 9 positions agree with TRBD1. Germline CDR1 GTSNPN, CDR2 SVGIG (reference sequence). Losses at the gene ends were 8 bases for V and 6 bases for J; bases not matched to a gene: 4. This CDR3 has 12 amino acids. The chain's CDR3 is CAGDRASGELFF. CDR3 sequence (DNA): TGTGCCGGGGACAGGGCCTCCGGGGAGCTGTTTTTT.